This T cell receptor (beta chain) comes out of a study of CD8+ T cells in alopecia areata. Looking at the study overall: Oral tofacitinib, 5 to 10 mg twice daily, was given in an open-label trial. Study-wide results and caveats: Normal scalp had lower clonality than lesional scalp, with alopecia totalis/universalis lesions showing this most strongly. Resident alphabeta T cells of normal skin are also sequenced in scalp samples.

CDR1 is SGHTA and CDR2 is FQGNSA in the germline V gene. The CDR3 totals 13 residues. Trimming left V 1 base short and J 7 bases short, with 10 bases between. Patients with alopecia areata provided lesional scalp punch biopsies as well as peripheral blood. In regard to this clone: Its specificity is not known.

RNA extraction was followed by reverse transcription into cDNA, which acted as the sequencing template. Generated by immunoSEQ multiplex PCR, the TCRdb table keeps only in-frame clones and is missing some. The sample holds around 5,400 clones; 50% to 75% are singletons and the top ten take roughly an eighth. The V and J genes are TRBV7-2 and TRBJ2-5; D remains unclear. Sequencing used skin. The receptor comes from a human donor with alopecia areata. This CDR3 is CASSLEGWGTQYF. In nucleotides, the CDR3 is TGTGCCAGCAGCTTAGAGGGCTGGGGGACCCAGTACTTC.